The rows below give T cell receptor beta chains drawn from one sample of a study of T cell responses to AZD1222 COVID-19 vaccine. The assay was immunoSEQ multiplex PCR, and TCRdb's table has in-frame clones only and misses some. Found here are about 140,000 clones, less than 95% of them singletons; the top ten hold roughly 2.8%. Material: peripheral blood, obtained on day 0 of AZD1222 vaccination. These receptor sequences come from an adult in good health. CDR3s include the opening cysteine and the closing phenylalanine or tryptophan. A D gene is named only where the DNA matches it firmly. Size is omitted from some rows. Given values are once, few, many or a class for expanded clones.

v_gene,abundance,j_gene,len,d_gene,CDR3nt,CDR3aa
TRBV7-6,-,TRBJ1-5,13,TRBD1,TGTGCCAGCAGCCCTGACAGGGAGCAGCCCCAGCATTTT,CASSPDREQPQHF
TRBV11-3,-,TRBJ2-7,15,-,TGTGCCAGCAGCCCCCTGGGAAGCGGAAACTACGAGCAGTACTTC,CASSPLGSGNYEQYF
TRBV7-3,-,TRBJ2-1,15,-,TGTGCCAGCAGCGGTAGCGTCAGCTCCTACAATGAGCAGTTCTTC,CASSGSVSSYNEQFF
TRBV5-4,-,TRBJ2-7,15,-,TGTGCCAGCAGCTCAGCTACGGACGTATTCCACGAGCAGTACTTC,CASSSATDVFHEQYF
TRBV12-3/TRBV12-4,once,TRBJ1-1,13,-,TGTGCCAGCAGTCCCCGATCTAACACTGAAGCTTTCTTT,CASSPRSNTEAFF
TRBV7-2,-,TRBJ1-2,13,-,TGTGCCAGCGCCGAAGGGCGGACCTATGGCTACACCTTC,CASAEGRTYGYTF
TRBV6-1,-,TRBJ2-3,16,TRBD1,TGTGCCAGCAGTGAAAGGGAGACAGGGGGAAAAGATACGCAGTATTTT,CASSERETGGKDTQYF
TRBV11-3,-,TRBJ2-5,15,TRBD2,TGTGCCAGCAGCTTCGAGCGGGAGTACCAAGAGACCCAGTACTTC,CASSFEREYQETQYF
TRBV5-5,-,TRBJ2-7,16,-,TGTGCCAGCAGCTTGGTACCAGCGCCCAGCTCCTACGAGCAGTACTTC,CASSLVPAPSSYEQYF
TRBV28,few,TRBJ1-5,14,TRBD1,TGTGCCAGCAGTTTCGACAGGGAGAGTCAGCCCCAGCATTTT,CASSFDRESQPQHF
TRBV29-1,-,TRBJ1-4,15,-,TGCAGCGTTGCGGTGATCGGGGACCGTCGTGAAAAACTGTTTTTT,CSVAVIGDRREKLFF
TRBV21-1,-,TRBJ1-5,14,-,TGTGCCACCAAGCCGGGGCGGTACAGGGAGCCCCAGCATTTT,CATKPGRYREPQHF
TRBV19,once,TRBJ1-1,13,TRBD1,TGTGCCAGTACCCCGGACAGGGGGGGAGTAGCTTTCTTT,CASTPDRGGVAFF
TRBV5-1,-,TRBJ1-3,14,-,TGCGCCAGCAGGTTGAGCCAATCTGGAAACACCATATATTTT,CASRLSQSGNTIYF
TRBV24-1,-,TRBJ1-5,13,-,TGTGCCACCCCGATGTTAAGCAATCAGCCCCAGCATTTT,CATPMLSNQPQHF
TRBV9,-,TRBJ2-1,15,TRBD2,TGTGCCAGCAGCCCTAGCGGGGTCCCCTACAATGAGCAGTTCTTC,CASSPSGVPYNEQFF
TRBV7-9,-,TRBJ2-1,17,TRBD2,TGTGCCAGCAGCCCAGGACTAGCGGGAGCAGCCCACAACTGGCAGTTCTTC,CASSPGLAGAAHNWQFF
TRBV7-3,-,TRBJ2-2,13,-,TGTGCCAGCAGCCTAACGTCGAACGGGGAGCTGTTTTTT,CASSLTSNGELFF
TRBV5-4,-,TRBJ1-1,12,-,TGTGCCAGCAGCATCGATGGCATTCGGGCTTTCTTT,CASSIDGIRAFF
TRBV5-5,-,TRBJ1-1,14,-,TGTGCCAGCAGCTTGGAAGGGTTTAACACTGAAGCTTTCTTT,CASSLEGFNTEAFF
TRBV4-1,-,TRBJ1-1,14,-,TGCGCCAGCAGCCCAGAACGATATGGGGGGCGAGCTTTCTTT,CASSPERYGGRAFF
TRBV12-3/TRBV12-4,-,TRBJ2-7,13,-,TGTGCCAGCAGTCCCAACAGGAGAGGCGAGCAGTACTTC,CASSPNRRGEQYF
TRBV19,few,TRBJ1-2,16,TRBD1,TGTGCCAGTAGACCTCGGACAGGGGAGTATTCGTATGGCTACACCTTC,CASRPRTGEYSYGYTF
TRBV4-2,-,TRBJ2-2,17,-,TGTGCCAGCAGCCAAGTGGGAGAGGGGATTAACACCGGGGAGCTGTTTTTT,CASSQVGEGINTGELFF
TRBV29-1,-,TRBJ2-7,16,-,TGCAGCGTTGACCTGGGAAAGGACACCATCTCCTACGAGCAGTACTTC,CSVDLGKDTISYEQYF
TRBV6-6,-,TRBJ2-7,11,TRBD2,TGTGCCAGCCGGGGGGGAGGCGAGCAGTACTTC,CASRGGGEQYF
TRBV11-3,-,TRBJ2-1,15,-,TGTGCCAGCAGCTTGTTGGGTGGGGGGGCACGTGAGCAGTTCTTC,CASSLLGGGAREQFF
TRBV4-2,-,TRBJ2-7,13,-,TGTGCCAGCAGCAGGGACTCCCAATACGAGCAGTACTTC,CASSRDSQYEQYF
TRBV7-9,once,TRBJ1-4,16,-,TGTGCCAGCAGCTCCGACTCCGGGACCGGGGGGATGAAACTGTTTTTT,CASSSDSGTGGMKLFF
TRBV7-3,few,TRBJ2-3,14,-,TGTGCCAGCAGCTGGAGCGGCAGCACAGATACGCAGTATTTT,CASSWSGSTDTQYF
TRBV7-6,-,TRBJ2-6,17,-,TGTGCCAGCTCCTCCCCCCTTCAGGGTACCGGGGCCAACGTCCTGACTTTC,CASSSPLQGTGANVLTF
TRBV7-9,-,TRBJ2-3,14,-,TGTGCCAGCTTTCAGACTAGTCACCCAGATACGCAGTATTTT,CASFQTSHPDTQYF
TRBV4-1,-,TRBJ1-1,15,-,TGCGCCAGCAGCCTGATGAGGTTCGGGGACACTGAAGCTTTCTTT,CASSLMRFGDTEAFF
TRBV6-5,-,TRBJ1-1,13,-,TGTGCCAGCAGTTTCACAGAGAACACTGAAGCTTTCTTT,CASSFTENTEAFF
TRBV18,-,TRBJ1-3,13,-,TGTGCCAGCTCCTCTGGGCGAGGAAACACCATATATTTT,CASSSGRGNTIYF
TRBV7-3,-,TRBJ2-1,13,TRBD1,TGTGCCAGCAGCTCGACCCGACAGGGTAGCCGGTTCTTC,CASSSTRQGSRFF
TRBV27,once,TRBJ2-2,15,-,TGTGCCAGCAGTAACTACCGGGACCCAAGGCGGGAGCTGTTTTTT,CASSNYRDPRRELFF
TRBV27,-,TRBJ2-2,16,-,TGTGCCAGTCGGTCGATGAGGCAAAAGGACACCGGGGAGCTGTTTTTT,CASRSMRQKDTGELFF
TRBV19,once,TRBJ1-6,16,TRBD1,TGTGCCAGTAGTAGAAAAAAGACAGGGAACTATTCACCCCTCCACTTT,CASSRKKTGNYSPLHF
TRBV5-1,-,TRBJ1-3,15,-,TGCGCCAGCAGCAGTGGCCCCGCGGGAGGAAACACCATATATTTT,CASSSGPAGGNTIYF